This T cell receptor (beta chain) was documented in a study of response to subunit inactivated influenza vaccine (dated by TCRdb to the late 2010s). Describing the broader study: To follow how T cells responded to a trivalent subunit inactivated influenza vaccine, the researchers relied on deep quantitative profiling of the T cell receptor repertoire. What the work shows at the level of the full study, not this receptor alone: According to the authors, only a limited number of new T cells may be recruited by each seasonal influenza vaccination.

As to this clonotype: There is no known antigen for this receptor. No base quality values were provided; no much bigger clone lies one nucleotide off.

The library was obtained by RT-PCR. The reads were generated on an Illumina HiSeq 2500. TCRdb applied fastp at Q25 and MiXCR to the public reads, then kept only in-frame beta chains. Rows with a matching CDR3 protein are joined into one entry that keeps the most common DNA and genes. For this sample the table gives some 520,000 distinct CDR3 sequences, of which 15% to 20% were detected only once. 2.5% to 3.5% of the sample rests with the top ten. Including cysteine and phenylalanine, the CDR3 has 12 amino acids. Only the CDR3 portion is preserved as DNA: 36 bases, with reading frame beginning at the first base. The germline V gene (reference sequence) specifies SEHNR as CDR1 and FQNEAQ as CDR2. The junction shows trimming of 2 bases on V and 6 bases on J, plus 8 bases between the germline ends.

The V gene is TRBV7-9 and the J gene is TRBJ2-7; the D gene assignment is ambiguous. This sequence originates from a man in his fifties or sixties who received an inactivated influenza vaccine. Donor details come from another sample of the same person, matched by shared clones. This material consisted of CD4+ T cells sorted from PBMCs, taken about 23 months after vaccination. The sequenced DNA is TGTGCCAGCAGCTTAACCAGCCGCGAGCAGTACTTC. Its product reads: CASSLTSREQYF.